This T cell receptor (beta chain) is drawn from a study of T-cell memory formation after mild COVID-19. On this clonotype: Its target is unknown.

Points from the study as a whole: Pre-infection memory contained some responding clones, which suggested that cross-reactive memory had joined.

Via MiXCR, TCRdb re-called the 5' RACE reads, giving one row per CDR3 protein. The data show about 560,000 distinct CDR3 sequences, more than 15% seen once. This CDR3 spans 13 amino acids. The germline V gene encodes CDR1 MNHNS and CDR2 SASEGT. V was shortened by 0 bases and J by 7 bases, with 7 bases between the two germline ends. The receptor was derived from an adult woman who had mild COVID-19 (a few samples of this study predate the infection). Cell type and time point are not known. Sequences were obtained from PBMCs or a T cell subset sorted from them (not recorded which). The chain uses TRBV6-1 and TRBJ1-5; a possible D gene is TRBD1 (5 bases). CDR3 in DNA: TGTGCCAGCAGTGAAGCAGGGACCCAGCCCCAGCATTTT. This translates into CASSEAGTQPQHF.